This entry features one T cell receptor beta chain sequence. Its antigen is unknown. TCRdb's copy holds only in-frame clones and misses some; the assay was immunoSEQ multiplex PCR. There are about 12,000 clones in the sample; 80% to 90% occur only once, and 45% to 50% lies in the top ten. This entry comes from a study of OX40 agonist ivuxolimab in advanced cancers. Study-wide background: Aged roughly 23 to 85 with a mean of about 60 years, they were approximately 80% male. Approximately 40% of patients had received prior checkpoint inhibitor therapy.

The V and J ends lost 5 bases and 0 bases, in that order; junction bases with no gene match: 5. The germline V gene has CDR1 MDHEN and CDR2 SYDVKM. The CDR3 runs 15 residues. Whole-study results and caveats: With doses of 0.1 to 3.0 mg/kg, CD4+ and CD8+ blood T cells had undergone clonal expansion by week 6.

This specimen consisted of CD4+ or CD8+ T cells sorted from blood, obtained in a trial of the OX40 agonist ivuxolimab. The gene calls are TRBV28 and TRBJ1-1, with 8 bases identical to TRBD1. The sequence was obtained from an adult with an advanced solid tumor such as melanoma, head and neck, liver or kidney cancer. The CDR3 region is CASSLRGLMNTEAFF. CDR3 bases: TGTGCCAGCAGTCTCAGGGGGCTCATGAACACTGAAGCTTTCTTT.